The next 29 T cell receptor beta chains were all read from a single sample in a study of blood T cells in healthy people across ages. For the second PCR, which ran for roughly 7 to 11 cycles, a sample-barcoded 5' primer and a J-beta primer mix were used. From the 5' RACE reads, TCRdb called clonotypes with MiXCR, one entry per CDR3 protein. The table lists around 800,000 distinct CDR3 sequences, around two fifths of them singletons. Source material: blood. The source is a man between 60 and 75 years old in good health.

This rearrangement joins TRBV4-3 to TRBJ2-1; D is unresolved. Per germline, CDR1 LGHNA and CDR2 YSLEER. Trimming stripped 1 base from V and 8 bases from J, with 15 bases between. This CDR3 comprises 15 residues. CDR3 nucleotides: TGCGCCAGCAGCCAAGGGGATAGAATGGACGATGAGCAGTTCTTC. This encodes CASSQGDRMDDEQFF.

In this sample, this clonotype turned up a few times. This chain connects TRBV11-3 to TRBJ1-1, with D uncertain. Between the trimmed V and J ends, which lost 0 bases and 4 bases, there was a span of 6 bases. Germline CDR1 reads SGHNT; CDR2 reads YENEEA. This CDR3 has 13 amino acids. The chain's CDR3 is CASSLEARTEAFF. The CDR3 nucleotides read TGTGCCAGCAGCTTAGAGGCTCGCACTGAAGCTTTCTTT. The variable domain in full, with the rest retrieved from reference TRBV11-3 and TRBJ1-1, is EAGVVQSPRYKIIEKKQPVAFWCNPISGHNTLYWYLQNLGQGPELLIRYENEEAVDDSQLPKDRFSAERLKGVDSTLKIQPAELGDSAVYLCASSLEARTEAFFGQGTRLTVV.

CDR3 in amino acids: CASSQDGTPVSETQYF. The CDR3 DNA reads as TGTGCCAGCAGCCAAGACGGGACACCTGTCTCGGAGACCCAGTACTTC. J is TRBJ2-5 and V is TRBV3-1; TRBD1 might be the D (6 bases). The CDR3 extends over 16 amino acids. Per germline, CDR1 LGHDT and CDR2 YNNKEL (reference sequence). Deletions cut 0 bases from V and 5 bases from J, with 16 bases between.

In the case of this clonotype: A junction end diverges from the germline sequence, so it may reflect a read error. CDR3 DNA sequence: TGTGCCGGCAGAACAGGGGGTATAAGCACAGATACGCAGTATTTT. This encodes CAGRTGGISTDTQYF. This chain uses TRBV2 with TRBJ2-3; TRBD1 matches 8 bases. The CDR3 has 15 residues. Germline V lookup: CDR1 SNHLY, CDR2 FYNNEI.

At least ten counts were recorded for this clonotype. This rearrangement joins TRBV7-3 to TRBJ2-1; D is unclear. Per germline, CDR1 SGHTA and CDR2 FQGTGA. The length of the CDR3 is 15 residues. Trimming took 1 base from V and 9 from J, leaving 16 bases between them. Here the CDR3 reads CASSLIGRGQGEQFF. CDR3 coding DNA: TGTGCCAGCAGCTTAATAGGCCGTGGTCAAGGTGAGCAGTTCTTC.

Comment on this clonotype: A much larger clone lies one base from this, so it may be a read error. The rearrangement joins TRBV12-3 or TRBV12-4 to TRBJ1-1; D is perhaps TRBD1 (6 bases). This CDR3 spans 14 amino acids. Trimming pared 11 bases from V and 1 base from J, leaving 17 bases between. The CDR3 loop is CAGTPGHQNTEAFF. CDR3 DNA sequence: TGTGCCGGCACCCCGGGACACCAGAACACTGAAGCTTTCTTT.

This chain uses TRBV29-1 with TRBJ1-1; D is perhaps TRBD1 (5 bases). The CDR3 runs 13 residues. Per germline, CDR1 SQVTM and CDR2 ANQGSEA. V lost 5 bases and J 7 bases, leaving 17 bases between the germline ends. The CDR3 protein is CSVRGAGPFEAFF. CDR3 nucleotide sequence: TGCAGCGTTAGAGGGGCCGGACCTTTTGAAGCTTTCTTT.

The chain employs TRBV2 and TRBJ1-5; D possibly corresponds to TRBD1 (5 bases). The CDR3 covers 14 residues. CDR1 and CDR2 from the germline V gene are SNHLY and FYNNEI. The ends were cut back, 3 bases at V and 0 bases at J, with 6 bases in the middle. The DNA of the CDR3 is TGTGCCAGCAGTGAGCAGGGTAGCAATCAGCCCCAGCATTTT. This translates into CASSEQGSNQPQHF.

The genes are TRBV7-9 and TRBJ2-3, with 7 nucleotides matching TRBD2. The germline CDR1 and CDR2 sequences are SEHNR and FQNEAQ (reference sequence). CDR3 length: 17 amino acids. The CDR3 loop reads CGYSGNTVGGSTDTQYF. CDR3 coding DNA: TGTGGTTACAGCGGTAACACTGTCGGGGGGAGCACAGATACGCAGTATTTT.

The sample holds a few counts of this clonotype. CDR3 protein: CSANEGPYGEQYF. CDR3 bases: TGCAGTGCTAACGAGGGGCCTTACGGCGAGCAGTACTTC. The rearrangement links TRBV20-1 to TRBJ2-7; D tentatively fits TRBD1 or TRBD2 (5 bases each). The CDR3 extends over 13 amino acids. V was trimmed by 4 bases and J by 6 bases, leaving 16 bases between them. Germline lookup yields CDR1 DFQATT and CDR2 SNEGSKA (reference sequence).

The chain combines TRBV4-1 with TRBJ1-2; 7 bases align to TRBD1. J lost 4 bases, V lost 5 bases, and 7 bases had no gene match. The CDR3 runs 14 residues. Germline V CDR1 and CDR2: MGHRA, YSYEKL. In DNA, the CDR3 is TGCGCCAGCAGCGTGACGCAGGGGGGCTATGGCTACACCTTC. Its protein is CASSVTQGGYGYTF.

Only a few counts were recorded for this clonotype. V usage is TRBV3-1 and J usage is TRBJ2-5, with TRBD2 matching 10 bases. The J call may be mistaken, given a closer DNA end match to TRBJ2-7. Germline CDR1 LGHDT, CDR2 YNNKEL (reference sequence). There are 15 residues in the CDR3. The CDR3 sequence is CASSLKAGGPYEQYF. CDR3 coding DNA: TGTGCCAGCAGCCTAAAAGCGGGAGGGCCCTACGAGCAGTACTTC.

A few counts support this clonotype. The chain couples TRBV4-3 to TRBJ2-3, with 7 nucleotides matching TRBD1. The CDR3 consists of 18 residues. CDR1 and CDR2 from the germline V gene are LGHNA and YSLEER. V gave up 4 bases and J gave up 7 bases; unmatched junction bases: 20. CDR3 sequence (DNA): TGCGCCAGCAGCCGAGGCTTCGGACGGGCAGGGGGTACGAATACGCAGTATTTT. Encoded protein: CASSRGFGRAGGTNTQYF.

The chain recombines TRBV29-1 with TRBJ1-1, with D perhaps TRBD1 (5 bases). The germline gives CDR1 SQVTM, CDR2 ANQGSEA. The CDR3 is made up of 12 amino acids. The V and J ends lost 8 bases and 1 base respectively, with 11 bases between them. CDR3 in DNA: TGCAGCCTGAGACAGACGAACACTGAAGCTTTCTTT. It codes for CSLRQTNTEAFF. Full variable domain (missing parts from reference TRBV29-1 and TRBJ1-1): SAVISQKPSRDICQRGTSLTIQCQVDSQVTMMFWYRQQPGQSLTLIATANQGSEATYESGFVIDKFPISRPNLTFSTLTVSNMSPEDSSIYLCSLRQTNTEAFFGQGTRLTVV.

This clonotype was detected only a few times. Since a much larger clone is just one base distant, this may be a read error. The CDR3: CASSATGSSPLHF. CDR3 DNA sequence: TGTGCCAGCAGTGCTACAGGGAGTTCACCCCTCCACTTT. The chain carries TRBV12-3 or TRBV12-4 and TRBJ1-6, with D possibly TRBD1 on 6 matching bases. Trimming removed 5 bases from V and 9 bases from J, with 11 bases in between. This CDR3 has 13 amino acids.

This clonotype appeared a few times. The rearrangement uses TRBV6-1 and TRBJ1-2; maybe TRBD1 (6 bases). Germline CDR1 and CDR2: MNHNS and SASEGT. Trimming removed 7 bases from V and 10 bases from J, with 13 bases in between. CDR3 length: 11 residues. The CDR3: CASKGVESYTF. CDR3 DNA sequence: TGTGCCAGCAAGGGGGTAGAATCCTACACCTTC.

This clonotype was seen only a few times. The chain couples TRBV14 to TRBJ2-7; D not certain. V was pared by 4 bases and J by 5 bases, with 18 bases between. The CDR3 loop spans 15 amino acids. CDR1 and CDR2 from the germline V gene are SGHDN and FVKESK. The CDR3 spells CASSLGPFGRHEQYF. CDR3 DNA: TGTGCCAGCAGCCTCGGCCCTTTTGGCAGGCACGAGCAGTACTTC.

This clonotype appeared many times. The chain joins TRBV6-6 to TRBJ2-7; D is ambiguous. This CDR3 region has 12 residues. Between the trimmed V and J ends, which lost 6 bases and 3 bases, there was a span of 9 bases. Germline values: CDR1 MNHNY, CDR2 SVGAGI (reference sequence). The CDR3 reads CASSPLGYEQYF. The DNA of the CDR3 is TGTGCCAGCAGCCCTCTGGGCTACGAGCAGTACTTC.

The gene calls are TRBV7-9 and TRBJ2-1; 10 bases match TRBD1. CDR1 and CDR2 from the germline V gene are SEHNR and FQNEAQ (reference sequence). Trimming took 2 bases from V and 4 from J; bases not matched to a gene: 8. The CDR3 length is 17 residues. CDR3 in amino acids: CASSLRDRGLGYNEQFF. The CDR3 DNA reads TGTGCCAGCAGCTTACGGGACAGGGGTTTAGGGTACAATGAGCAGTTCTTC.

The chain links TRBV4-3 to TRBJ1-4; perhaps TRBD1 as D (5 bases). The CDR3 covers 14 residues. The germline V and J ends were trimmed by 3 bases and 11 bases, with 16 bases remaining between them. CDR1 is LGHNA and CDR2 is YSLEER in the germline V gene. The CDR3 is CASSQYAGFDKLFF. CDR3 coding DNA: TGCGCCAGCAGCCAGTACGCAGGGTTCGATAAACTGTTTTTT.

This clonotype has ten or more counts. V and J are TRBV20-1 and TRBJ2-7; a possible D gene is TRBD1 (6 bases). Looked up from germline, CDR1 is DFQATT and CDR2 is SNEGSKA (reference sequence). There are 12 residues in the CDR3. The ends were cut back, 5 bases at V and 0 bases at J, with 8 bases in the middle. The CDR3: CSARDISYEQYF. The CDR3 coding sequence is TGCAGTGCTCGGGACATCTCCTACGAGCAGTACTTC.

V and J are TRBV20-1 and TRBJ2-3, with 12 bases fitting TRBD2. The V gene's germline CDR1 is DFQATT and CDR2 SNEGSKA (reference sequence). The CDR3 length is 16 residues. J was trimmed by 0 bases and V by 4 bases; bases with no gene match: 5. CDR3 amino acids: CSATGLAGISTDTQYF. CDR3 nucleotide sequence: TGCAGTGCTACCGGACTAGCGGGGATTAGCACAGATACGCAGTATTTT.

This rearrangement joins TRBV5-5 to TRBJ1-6; D is uncertain. V was shortened by 4 bases and J by 5 bases, with 13 bases between the two germline ends. Germline V gene lookup returns CDR1 SGHKS and CDR2 YYEKEE (reference sequence). This CDR3 spans 15 amino acids. The CDR3, as DNA: TGTGCCAGCAGCATACGTTCGGCAGATAATTCACCCCTCCACTTT. Protein: CASSIRSADNSPLHF. The full variable domain, in which reference TRBV5-5 and TRBJ1-6 provide the parts outside the CDR3, is DAGVTQSPTHLIKTRGQQVTLRCSPISGHKSVSWYQQVLGQGPQFIFQYYEKEERGRGNFPDRFSARQFPNYSSELNVNALLLGDSALYLCASSIRSADNSPLHFGNGTRLTVT.

This clonotype was recorded a few times. V gene TRBV7-6 combines with J gene TRBJ2-7, with D tentatively TRBD1 (6 bases). V was trimmed by 5 bases and J by 7 bases, leaving 15 bases between them. The CDR3 length is 13 residues. CDR1 and CDR2 (germline): SGHVS, FNYEAQ. The CDR3 spells CASSLTRDREQYF. Here the CDR3 DNA reads TGTGCCAGCAGCCTCACTCGCGACAGGGAGCAGTACTTC.

This chain joins TRBV20-1 and TRBJ1-1, with no clear D. V was shortened by 2 bases and J by 1 base, with 5 bases between the two germline ends. The CDR3 loop spans 12 amino acids. Germline-derived CDR1 and CDR2 are DFQATT and SNEGSKA (reference sequence). For the CDR3, the DNA is TGCAGTGCTAGAAACTGGAACACTGAAGCTTTCTTT. It yields the protein CSARNWNTEAFF.

As to this clonotype: At one boundary the junction diverges from the germline segment, which might be a read error. V gene TRBV9 combines with J gene TRBJ1-6, with TRBD1 as a possible D gene (6 bases). This CDR3 comprises 14 residues. Germline-derived CDR1 and CDR2 are SGDLS and YYNGEE. This CDR3 reads CASSVGHHNSPLHF. In DNA form, the CDR3 reads TGTGCCAGCAGCGTGGGACACCATAATTCACCCCTGCACTTT.

This clonotype was observed many times. The rearrangement uses TRBV7-2 and TRBJ2-1, with 7 positions matching TRBD1. Germline assignment: CDR1 SGHTA and CDR2 FQGNSA. This CDR3 contains 14 residues. The J segment lost 7 bases and the V segment lost 2 bases, leaving 5 bases of the junction unmatched. The CDR3 coding sequence is TGTGCCAGCAGCTTAAAACAGGGGTTGAATGAGCAGTTCTTC. As protein: CASSLKQGLNEQFF.

This clonotype was counted once. This sequence joins TRBV7-3 and TRBJ1-1; D gene unclear. Germline V gene data show CDR1 as SGHTA and CDR2 as FQGTGA. This CDR3 region has 13 residues. V lost 5 bases and J 4 bases, leaving 11 bases between the germline ends. CDR3 sequence reads: CASSLEYSTEAFF. The CDR3 DNA follows: TGTGCCAGCAGCCTTGAGTATAGCACTGAAGCTTTCTTT.

V and J are TRBV4-3 and TRBJ2-1; D may be TRBD2 (5 bases). V lost 0 bases and J lost 5, with 11 bases in between. Germline V gene sequence: CDR1 LGHNA, CDR2 YSLEER. The CDR3 totals 15 residues. The CDR3 reads CASSQDNRGDNEQFF. For the CDR3, the DNA is TGCGCCAGCAGCCAAGACAACCGGGGAGACAATGAGCAGTTCTTC.